The following is a T cell receptor (beta chain) sequence with its context. Its antigen is unidentified. A universal primer binding site was introduced by template switching. The final cDNA contained unique molecular identifiers. From the 5' RACE reads, TCRdb called clonotypes with MiXCR, one entry per CDR3 protein. This sample carries some 660,000 distinct CDR3 sequences, about 9.4% of them seen once, and the ten largest clones take about 0.98%. This sample is drawn from a study of identical twins. Study results and caveats: Sharing of beta out-of-frame sequences by twins showed a weaker excess. A cross-sectional statistical analysis, not follow-up of the same donors, supported the conclusions.

V dropped 0 bases and J dropped 2; count of bases not matched to a gene: 15. The CDR3 runs to 19 residues. CDR1 and CDR2 from the germline V gene are ENHRY and SYGVKD. These sequences were also reported in another study, on yellow fever vaccine responses in identical twins.

Source material: PBMCs. The genes are TRBV10-3 and TRBJ2-5; 7 bases align to TRBD1. The TCR was taken from a woman aged 18-29 years in good health. The CDR3 nucleotides are TGTGCCATCAGTGAGTCGCTTGGATCTCGGGGACAGAGACAAGAGACCCAGTACTTC. Translation: CAISESLGSRGQRQETQYF.